The clone carrying this TCR beta chain was found many times. The data were obtained in a study of early T cells in non-severe SARS-CoV-2 infection. Study-level information: RNA in bulk from unsorted whole blood was sequenced, and chains were unpaired.

In the library, individual cDNA molecules carried attached unique molecular identifiers. MiXCR, applied by TCRdb to the 5' RACE reads, yields one record per CDR3 protein. The profile shows about 29,000 distinct CDR3 sequences, about 4.5% of them singletons. V lost 10 bases and J lost 2, with 12 bases in between. Germline CDR1 and CDR2: LNHDA and SQIVND (reference sequence). This CDR3 has 14 residues. The sequence was collected from an adult who was a healthcare worker with PCR-confirmed SARS-CoV-2 infection or an uninfected control (not recorded which). This chain connects TRBV19 to TRBJ2-6, with TRBD1 as a possible D gene (5 bases). Source material: whole blood. DNA for the CDR3: TGTGCCACCACCACAGGACCTGGGGCCAACGTCCTGACTTTC. It codes for CATTTGPGANVLTF.